The next 3 T cell receptor beta chains were all read from a single sample in a study of blood T cells in healthy people across ages. The second PCR ran about 6 to 12 cycles with a sample-barcoded 5' primer and J-beta primers. TCRdb reanalysed the 5' RACE reads using MiXCR and keeps one entry per CDR3 protein. The sample lists 1,100,000 or so distinct CDR3 sequences; around 45% were seen once. The specimen was blood. The receptors stem from a woman in her sixties in good health.

The chain employs TRBV5-1 and TRBJ2-3, with D unclear. Trimming took 4 bases from V and 6 from J, leaving 9 bases between them. In germline, CDR1 is SGHRS, CDR2 YFSETQ. The CDR3 is 12 amino acids. CDR3 nucleotides: TGCGCCAGCAGCCCTGAGGCGGATACGCAGTATTTT. Residues: CASSPEADTQYF.

This chain uses TRBV5-6 with TRBJ2-1; 10 nucleotides align to TRBD2. The DNA end lines up better with TRBJ2-7; the J call may be wrong. Germline CDR1 and CDR2: SGHDT and YYEEEE. The CDR3 sequence is 16 residues long. The CDR3 here is CASSTVAGGFYNEQYF. Written as DNA, the CDR3 is TGTGCCAGCAGCACGGTAGCGGGAGGCTTTTACAATGAGCAGTACTTC.

The gene calls are TRBV2 and TRBJ1-2, with TRBD1 identical over 8 bases. The CDR3 sequence is 12 residues long. Germline loops: CDR1 SNHLY, CDR2 FYNNEI. J gave up 6 bases and V 6 bases, and 3 bases lay outside the gene matches. CDR3 in DNA: TGTGCCAGCAGGGACAGGGTCAATGGCTACACCTTC. Its protein is CASRDRVNGYTF.